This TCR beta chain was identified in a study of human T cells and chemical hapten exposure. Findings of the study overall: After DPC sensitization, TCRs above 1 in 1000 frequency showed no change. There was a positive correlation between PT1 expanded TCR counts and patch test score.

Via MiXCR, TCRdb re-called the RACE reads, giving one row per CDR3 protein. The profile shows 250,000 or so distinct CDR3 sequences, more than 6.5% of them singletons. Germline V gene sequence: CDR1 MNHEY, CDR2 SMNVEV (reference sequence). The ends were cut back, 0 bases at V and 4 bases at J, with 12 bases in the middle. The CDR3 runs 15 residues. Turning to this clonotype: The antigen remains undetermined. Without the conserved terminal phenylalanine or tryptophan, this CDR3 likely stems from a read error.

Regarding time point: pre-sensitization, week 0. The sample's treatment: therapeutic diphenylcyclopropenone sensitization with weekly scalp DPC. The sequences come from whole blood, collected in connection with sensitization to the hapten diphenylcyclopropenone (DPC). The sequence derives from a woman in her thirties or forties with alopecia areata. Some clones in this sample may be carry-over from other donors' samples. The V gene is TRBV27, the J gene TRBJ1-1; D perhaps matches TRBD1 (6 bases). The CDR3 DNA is TGTGCCAGCAGTTTATCGTCAGGGGCGGTCACTGAAGCTTTCTAT. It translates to CASSLSSGAVTEAFY.